The TCR beta chain described here comes from a study of spatial heterogeneity in lung cancer. Study-wide background: Sequence detection consistently recorded a greater number of beta-chain than alpha-chain sequences. TCR and UMI combinations that were unique each appeared, on average, more than ten times in raw reads.

Using its own MiXCR run on the 5' RACE reads, TCRdb lists one record per CDR3 protein. The sample comprises around 48,000 distinct CDR3 sequences, under 6% of which are singletons, and 8.5% to 14% rests with the top ten. Described time point: sample taken at primary tumor resection. Material for sequencing was whole RNA from tumor, nontumor lung or frozen PBMC, left unsorted. The TCR sequence derives from a male donor with early-stage non-small cell lung cancer. Sequencing was performed on PBMCs, taken at surgery.

The CDR3 loop is CSARGIGQASGNTIYF. CDR3 nucleotides: TGCAGTGCTAGAGGGATAGGACAGGCCTCTGGAAACACCATATATTTT. The chain joins TRBV20-1 to TRBJ1-3, with TRBD1 identical over 7 bases. Germline-derived CDR1 and CDR2 are DFQATT and SNEGSKA (reference sequence). The CDR3 is made up of 16 amino acids. V lost 1 base to trimming and J lost 0 bases; unmatched junction nucleotides: 6.